This TCR beta chain was identified in a study of T cells in Graves' hyperthyroidism and ophthalmopathy. On the study more broadly: Blood from the periphery was taken at initial diagnosis, before any treatment.

Points from the study as a whole: Ophthalmopathy onset followed model prediction by a median about 6.9 months.

At least ten counts were recorded for this clonotype. Its target is unknown. Regions amplified from RNA transcripts were the TCR beta CDR3 regions. During a first-round RT-PCR of the TCR CDR3, the HTBI primer set was used. TCRdb analysed the multiplex PCR reads with MiXCR anew, one entry per CDR3 protein. The repertoire holds 350,000 to 450,000 distinct CDR3 sequences, with about 14% as singletons. The CDR3 covers 15 residues. V was pared by 4 bases and J by 4 bases, with 9 bases of the junction left unmatched. CDR1 is SGHRS and CDR2 is YFSETQ in the germline V gene. Sequencing was performed on blood. The source of this sequence is a man between 50 and 59 years old with Graves' ophthalmopathy. V usage is TRBV5-1 and J usage is TRBJ1-2; TRBD1 aligns across 8 bases. The CDR3 region is CASSPDREEGYGYTF. CDR3 coding DNA: TGCGCCAGCAGCCCGGACAGGGAAGAGGGCTATGGCTACACCTTC.